The entry below gives a single T cell receptor beta chain sequence along with its context. What it recognizes is unknown. This entry belongs to a study of cytomegalovirus exposure and HLA in healthy donors. V was pared by 4 bases and J by 4 bases, with 16 bases between. The CDR3 spans 15 residues. The V gene's germline CDR1 is SSHAT and CDR2 FNYEAQ (reference sequence). This PCR relied on a set of 60 Vbeta primers and 13 Jbeta primers. Data came from immunoSEQ multiplex PCR; TCRdb stores just in-frame clones and leaves some out. Here the sample spans roughly 99,000 clones, 65% to 80% being singletons. Study-wide results and limits: 87-base-pair reads could not separate some V segments, including TRBV6-2 and TRBV6-3. CMV serostatus was the only immune exposure information that was available. Rarity held for most TCR sequences, but there were some public TCRs that occurred in many donors.

Sequencing was performed on PBMCs. This clonotype originated in a male donor in good health and CMV-seronegative. This chain connects TRBV7-7 to TRBJ1-1, with D tentatively TRBD1 (6 bases). CDR3 in DNA: TGTGCCAGCAGCTCGGTACCACAGGGAAGCACTGAAGCTTTCTTT. Its translation: CASSSVPQGSTEAFF.